This TCR beta chain was obtained from a study of T cell clones after liver transplantation. The protocol was immunoSEQ multiplex PCR, while the TCRdb copy is restricted to in-frame clones and leaves out a portion. The sample consists of tens of thousands of clones, about 92% of them appearing once. With V trimmed by 4 bases and J by 6 bases, 10 bases remained unmatched. The CDR3 has 15 residues. Looked up from germline, CDR1 is SNHLY and CDR2 is FYNNEI. Notes on the study in general: A significant post-transplant drop in circulating graft-donor-reactive CD4 TCRbeta sequences occurred in most of the 8 subjects. Rather than being deleted, graft donor-reactive T cells may have moved into the graft.

This clone was seen only once. What it binds is not known. The rearrangement uses TRBV2 and TRBJ2-3; the match to TRBD1 covers 7 bases. The receptor was derived from a human patient who received a liver transplant. Some T cells may have originated in the graft donor. The sample in question was CD4+ T cells from blood, obtained about 25 months after liver transplant. Here the CDR3 reads CASSVSVTGDDTQYF. The CDR3 DNA follows: TGTGCCAGCAGTGTTTCGGTAACAGGGGATGATACGCAGTATTTT.